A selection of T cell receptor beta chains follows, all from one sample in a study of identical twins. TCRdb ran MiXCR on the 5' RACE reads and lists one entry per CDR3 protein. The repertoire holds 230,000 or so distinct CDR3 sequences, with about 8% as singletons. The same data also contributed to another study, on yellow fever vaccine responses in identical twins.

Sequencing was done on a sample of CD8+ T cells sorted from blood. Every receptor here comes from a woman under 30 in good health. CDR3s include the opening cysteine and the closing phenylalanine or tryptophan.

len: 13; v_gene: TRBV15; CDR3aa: CATRATGEETQYF
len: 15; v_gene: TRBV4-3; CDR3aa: CASSQDRDPSYEQYF
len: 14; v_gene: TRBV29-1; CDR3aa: CSVEVGRSSYEQYF
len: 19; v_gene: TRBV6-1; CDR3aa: CASTNVGVVKTGGPTEAFF
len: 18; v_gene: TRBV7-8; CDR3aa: CASSLGHMGTALYNEQFF
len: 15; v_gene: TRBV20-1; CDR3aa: CSARDRDKGINEQFF
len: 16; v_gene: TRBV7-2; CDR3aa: CASSLDSGLTSNEQFF
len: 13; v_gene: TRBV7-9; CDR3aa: CASSGRSAETQYF
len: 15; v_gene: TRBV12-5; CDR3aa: CASGLSQDRDDGYTF
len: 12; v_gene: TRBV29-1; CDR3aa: CSVASGYDEQFF
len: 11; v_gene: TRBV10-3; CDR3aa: CAISEHDEQYF
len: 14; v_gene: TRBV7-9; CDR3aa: CASSTTENYNEQFF
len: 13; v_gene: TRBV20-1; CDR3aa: CSATDSNTGELFF
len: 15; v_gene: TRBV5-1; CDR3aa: CASSFGTGINYGYTF
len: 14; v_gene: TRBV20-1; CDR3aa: CSASLAPSTDTQYF
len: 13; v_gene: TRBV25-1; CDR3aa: CASSEMFGNTIYF
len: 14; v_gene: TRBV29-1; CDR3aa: CSVAGGAGTGELFF
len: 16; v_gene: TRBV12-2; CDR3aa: CASRLGGVGFNSPLHF
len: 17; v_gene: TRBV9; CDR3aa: CASSVVPRLADHHEQYF
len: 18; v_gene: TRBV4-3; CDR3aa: CASSPGLAGGSSTDTQYF
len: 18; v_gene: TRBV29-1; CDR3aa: CSVEDDGTGISLNYGYTF
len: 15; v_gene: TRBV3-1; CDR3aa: CASSQDSTAHYGYTF
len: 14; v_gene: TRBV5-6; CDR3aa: CASSFWPPTGELFF
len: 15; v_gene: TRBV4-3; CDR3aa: CASSQDTSGTYEQYF
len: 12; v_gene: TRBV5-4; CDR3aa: CASSYSQAEQYF
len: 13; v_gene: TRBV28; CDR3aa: CASSFVRAYEQYF
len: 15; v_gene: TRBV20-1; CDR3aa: CSATIPTSGDYEQYF
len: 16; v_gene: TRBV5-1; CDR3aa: CASSLSPQGGKETQYF
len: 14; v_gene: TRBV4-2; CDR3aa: CASSQDPETVSQYF
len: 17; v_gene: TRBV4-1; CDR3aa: CASSQDQSDPGWYGYTF
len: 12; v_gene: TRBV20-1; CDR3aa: CSARPQGTEAFF
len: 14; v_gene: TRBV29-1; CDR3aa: CSVVSQDRVYEQYF
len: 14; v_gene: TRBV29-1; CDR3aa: CSVEGGSDTDTQYF
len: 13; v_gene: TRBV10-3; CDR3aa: CATTGGDYNEQFF
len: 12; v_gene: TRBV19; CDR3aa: CASATGADTQYF
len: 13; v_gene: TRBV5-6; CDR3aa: CASSAAGDTEAFF
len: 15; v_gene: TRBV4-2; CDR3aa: CASSHSTGDQETQYF
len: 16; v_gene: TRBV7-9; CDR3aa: CASSWRDTLNTGELFF
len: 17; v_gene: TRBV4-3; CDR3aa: CASSQDYRVTGDYEQYF
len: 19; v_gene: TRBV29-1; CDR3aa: CSVDEFWASGHSSYNEQFF
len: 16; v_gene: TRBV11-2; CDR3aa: CASSYPPGLAQSEQFF
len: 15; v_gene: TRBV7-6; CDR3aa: CASSLEVLGRNEQFF
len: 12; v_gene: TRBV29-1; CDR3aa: CSVQGGYNEQFF
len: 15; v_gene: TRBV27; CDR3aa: CASTESWGAPGEQFF
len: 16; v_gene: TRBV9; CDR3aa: CASSVGLALAKNIQYF
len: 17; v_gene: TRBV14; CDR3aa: CASSQILAGVWDNEQFF
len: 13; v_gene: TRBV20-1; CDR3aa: CSAVKEGEETQYF
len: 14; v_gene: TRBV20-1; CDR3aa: CSASAQTRTDTQYF
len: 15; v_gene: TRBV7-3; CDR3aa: CASSLSSGGPNEQFF
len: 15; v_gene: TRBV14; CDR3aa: CASSQVGGTIYEQYF
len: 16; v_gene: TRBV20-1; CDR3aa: CSARDPDRLNTGELFF